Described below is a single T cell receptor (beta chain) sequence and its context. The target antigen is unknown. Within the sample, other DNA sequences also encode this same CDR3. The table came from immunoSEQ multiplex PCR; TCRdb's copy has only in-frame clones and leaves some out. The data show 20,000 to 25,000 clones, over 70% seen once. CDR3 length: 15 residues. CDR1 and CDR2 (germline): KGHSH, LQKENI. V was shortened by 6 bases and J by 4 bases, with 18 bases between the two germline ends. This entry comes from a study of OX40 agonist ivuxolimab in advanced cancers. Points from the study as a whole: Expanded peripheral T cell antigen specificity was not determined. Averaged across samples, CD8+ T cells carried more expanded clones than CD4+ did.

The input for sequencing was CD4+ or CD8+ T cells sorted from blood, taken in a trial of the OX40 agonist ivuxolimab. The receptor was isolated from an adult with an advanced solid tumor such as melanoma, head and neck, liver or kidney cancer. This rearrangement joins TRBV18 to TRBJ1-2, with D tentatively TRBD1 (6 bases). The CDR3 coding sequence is TGTGCCAGCTCCCTACCTTTGGACAGTAGCTATGGCTACACCTTC. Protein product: CASSLPLDSSYGYTF. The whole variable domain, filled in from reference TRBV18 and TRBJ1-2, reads NAGVMQNPRHLVRRRGQEARLRCSPMKGHSHVYWYRQLPEEGLKFMVYLQKENIIDESGMPKERFSAEFPKEGPSILRIQQVVRGDSAAYFCASSLPLDSSYGYTFGSGTRLTVV.